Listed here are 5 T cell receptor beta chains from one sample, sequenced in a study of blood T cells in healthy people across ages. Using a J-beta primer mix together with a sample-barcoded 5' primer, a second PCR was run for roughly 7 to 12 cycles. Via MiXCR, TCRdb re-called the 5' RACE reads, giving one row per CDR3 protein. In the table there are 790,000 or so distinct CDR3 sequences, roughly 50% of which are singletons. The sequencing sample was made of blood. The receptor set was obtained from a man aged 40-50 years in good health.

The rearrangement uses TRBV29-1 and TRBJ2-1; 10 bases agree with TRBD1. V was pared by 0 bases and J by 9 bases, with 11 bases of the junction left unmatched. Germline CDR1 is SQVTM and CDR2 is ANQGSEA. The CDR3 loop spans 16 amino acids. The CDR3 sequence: CSVEDPRTGGLGEQFF. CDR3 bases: TGCAGCGTTGAAGACCCCCGGACAGGGGGATTAGGTGAGCAGTTCTTC.

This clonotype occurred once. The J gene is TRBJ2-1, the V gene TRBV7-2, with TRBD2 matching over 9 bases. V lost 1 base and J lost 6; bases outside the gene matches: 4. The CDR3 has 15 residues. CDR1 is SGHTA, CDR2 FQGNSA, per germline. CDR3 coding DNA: TGTGCCAGCAGCTTAGTTGCGGGAGGGCCCAATGAGCAGTTCTTC. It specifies CASSLVAGGPNEQFF. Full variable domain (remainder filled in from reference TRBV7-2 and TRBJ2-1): GAGVSQSPSNKVTEKGKDVELRCDPISGHTALYWYRQSLGQGLEFLIYFQGNSAPDKSGLPSDRFSAERTGGSVSTLTIQRTQQEDSAVYLCASSLVAGGPNEQFFGPGTRLTVL.

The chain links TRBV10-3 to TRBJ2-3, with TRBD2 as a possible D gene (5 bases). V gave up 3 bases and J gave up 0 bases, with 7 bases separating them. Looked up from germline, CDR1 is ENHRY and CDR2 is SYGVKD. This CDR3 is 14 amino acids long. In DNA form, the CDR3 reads TGTGCCATCAGTGACCCGGGAAGCACAGATACGCAGTATTTT. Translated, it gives CAISDPGSTDTQYF.

This CDR3 reads CASSSTSWGGLNIQYF. CDR3 bases: TGTGCCAGCAGCTCAACCTCCTGGGGGGGGCTAAACATTCAGTACTTC. This sequence joins TRBV7-9 and TRBJ2-4, with D tentatively TRBD2 (7 bases). The CDR3 extends over 16 amino acids. CDR1 and CDR2 from the germline V gene are SEHNR and FQNEAQ (reference sequence). Trimming removed 4 bases at V and 6 bases at J, with 19 bases between.

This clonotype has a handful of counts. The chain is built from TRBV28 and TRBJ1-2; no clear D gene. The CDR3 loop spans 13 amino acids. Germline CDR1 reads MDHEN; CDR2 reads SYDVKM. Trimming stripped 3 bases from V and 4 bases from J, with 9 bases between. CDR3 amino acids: CASSFSGLYGYTF. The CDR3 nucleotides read TGTGCCAGCAGTTTCAGCGGTCTCTATGGCTACACCTTC.